One sample yielded the 6 T cell receptor beta chains listed below, sequenced in a study of CD8 T cells in ankylosing spondylitis. Study-level results: For ankylosing spondylitis blood, a TCR beta motif of under ten highly homologous variants appeared characteristic.

For these TCRs, the target antigens are not known. TCRdb reprocessed the 5' RACE reads with MiXCR, giving one entry per CDR3 protein. This table holds a few hundred thousand distinct CDR3 sequences, about a sixth found once. Sequenced sample: blood, either unsorted or a sorted T cell fraction (not recorded which). The receptor set was obtained from a male donor with ankylosing spondylitis.

This clonotype has a handful of counts. V is TRBV5-1 and J is TRBJ2-3; D is possibly TRBD1 (6 bases). Trimming took 0 bases from V and 3 from J, leaving 17 bases between them. The CDR3 has 17 amino acids. Per the germline V gene, CDR1 is SGHRS and CDR2 is YFSETQ. CDR3: CASSLAGRQARTDTQYF. The CDR3 DNA reads as TGCGCCAGCAGCTTGGCGGGAAGACAGGCTAGGACAGATACGCAGTATTTT.

This clonotype was recorded a few times. This chain links TRBV6-5 with TRBJ1-4, with TRBD1 identical over 7 bases. V shed 2 bases, J shed 5 bases, and the junction held 8 bases outside the gene matches. Germline V gene sequence: CDR1 MNHEY, CDR2 SVGAGI. This CDR3 has 16 amino acids. CDR3 region: CASSYATGTANEKLFF. As DNA, the CDR3 is TGTGCCAGCAGTTACGCGACCGGGACAGCGAATGAAAAACTGTTTTTT.

The chain is built from TRBV20-1 and TRBJ2-7; unclear D gene. V shed 5 bases and J shed 2 bases, with 16 bases lying between them. The CDR3 sequence is 14 residues long. Germline V gene lookup returns CDR1 DFQATT and CDR2 SNEGSKA (reference sequence). The CDR3 here is CSARTYKEPYEQYF. CDR3 in DNA: TGCAGTGCTCGGACCTATAAGGAACCCTACGAGCAGTACTTC.

The rearrangement joins TRBV25-1 to TRBJ2-7; 11 bases map to TRBD1. CDR3 length: 15 amino acids. The ends lost 2 bases at V and 4 bases at J; junction bases unmatched: 4. CDR1 MGHDK and CDR2 SYGVNS come from the germline V gene. The CDR3, as DNA: TGTGCCAGCAGTGAAGGTGGGACAGGGGGGTACGAGCAGTACTTC. Its protein is CASSEGGTGGYEQYF.

This clonotype was counted between two and nine times. The chain is built from TRBV2 and TRBJ1-6, with D possibly matching TRBD1 (5 bases). The CDR3 length is 15 residues. The germline CDR1 and CDR2 sequences are SNHLY and FYNNEI. V was shortened by 5 bases and J by 6 bases, with 14 bases between the two germline ends. As DNA, the CDR3 is TGTGCCAGCAGTCTACGACAGACCTCTAATTCACCCCTCCACTTT. It is translated as CASSLRQTSNSPLHF. Together with reference TRBV2 and TRBJ1-6, the CDR3 gives the full variable domain: EPEVTQTPSHQVTQMGQEVILRCVPISNHLYFYWYRQILGQKVEFLVSFYNNEISEKSEIFDDQFSVERPDGSNFTLKIRSTKLEDSAMYFCASSLRQTSNSPLHFGNGTRLTVT.

The chain carries TRBV6-6 and TRBJ1-5; 9 bases agree with TRBD1. The V gene end was trimmed by 8 bases and the J gene end by 6 bases; junction bases not matched to a gene: 5. This CDR3 has 13 residues. The germline V gene has CDR1 MNHNY and CDR2 SVGAGI (reference sequence). The CDR3 sequence is CASVQGAAQPQHF. The CDR3 region has the DNA TGTGCCAGCGTACAGGGGGCTGCTCAGCCCCAGCATTTT.